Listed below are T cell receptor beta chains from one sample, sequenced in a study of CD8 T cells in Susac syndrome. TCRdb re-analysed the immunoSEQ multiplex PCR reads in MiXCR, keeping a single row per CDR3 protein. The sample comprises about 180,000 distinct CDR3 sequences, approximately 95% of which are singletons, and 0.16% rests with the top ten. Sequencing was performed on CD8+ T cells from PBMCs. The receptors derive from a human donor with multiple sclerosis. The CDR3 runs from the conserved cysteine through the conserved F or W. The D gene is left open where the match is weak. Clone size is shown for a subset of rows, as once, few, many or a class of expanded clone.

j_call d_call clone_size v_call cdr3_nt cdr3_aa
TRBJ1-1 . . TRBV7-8 TGTGCCAGCAGCCCGCCGGCCTGGTCAGCTAACACTGAAGCTTTCTTT CASSPPAWSANTEAFF
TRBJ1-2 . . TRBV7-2 TGTGCCAGCAGCCTCCTGCCCAAATATGGCTACACCTTC CASSLLPKYGYTF
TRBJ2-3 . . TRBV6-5 TGTGCCAGCAGTTACTCACCCGGAGGGAGCACAGATACGCAGTATTTT CASSYSPGGSTDTQYF
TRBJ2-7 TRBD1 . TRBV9 TGTGCCAGCAGCGTGTCGGGACAGGGCTACGAGCAGTACTTC CASSVSGQGYEQYF
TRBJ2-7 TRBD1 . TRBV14 TGTGCCAGCAGCCTGGAAACCGGGACAGTTTACGAGCAGTACTTC CASSLETGTVYEQYF
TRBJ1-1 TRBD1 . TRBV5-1 TGCGCCAGCAGCGCTAACAGGGGCCCTATGAACACTGAAGCTTTCTTT CASSANRGPMNTEAFF
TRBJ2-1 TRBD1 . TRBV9 TGTGCCAGCAGCGGAAGCGGGACAGGGCCCTACAATGAGCAGTTCTTC CASSGSGTGPYNEQFF
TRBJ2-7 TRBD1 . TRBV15 TGTGCCACCAGCAGAGATCGGGACAGGGGGCCTCGCGAGCAGTACTTC CATSRDRDRGPREQYF
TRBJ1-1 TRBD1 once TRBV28 TGTGCCAGCAGAGACAGGGGTTTTAGCACTGAAGCTTTCTTT CASRDRGFSTEAFF
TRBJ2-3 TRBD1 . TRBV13 TGTGCCAGCAGCGACGGACAGGGTGCAGATACGCAGTATTTT CASSDGQGADTQYF
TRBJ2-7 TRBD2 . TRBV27 TGTGCCAGCAGCATCGGACTAGCTTCCGAGCAGTACTTC CASSIGLASEQYF
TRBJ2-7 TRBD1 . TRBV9 TGTGCCAGCAGCGAGACAGGGGTTGCCTACGAGCAGTACTTC CASSETGVAYEQYF
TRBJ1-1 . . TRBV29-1 TGCAGCGGCACCGGGACTCGACCTTTGAACACTGAAGCTTTCTTT CSGTGTRPLNTEAFF
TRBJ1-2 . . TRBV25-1 TGTGCCAGCATGGGAGGGAGTCTCTATGGCTACACCTTC CASMGGSLYGYTF
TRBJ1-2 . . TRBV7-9 TGTGCCAGCAGCCGATCTTCGACAGGCAACTATGGCTACACCTTC CASSRSSTGNYGYTF
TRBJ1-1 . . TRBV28 TGTGCCAGCAGATATCCGAACACTGAAGCTTTCTTT CASRYPNTEAFF
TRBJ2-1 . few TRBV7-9 TGTGCCAGCAGCTTGGTACACGAGCAGTTCTTC CASSLVHEQFF
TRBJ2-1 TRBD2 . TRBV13 TGTGCCAGCACCTCTCTCGAAGCGGGAGTTAGGAATGAGCAGTTCTTC CASTSLEAGVRNEQFF
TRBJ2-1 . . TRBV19 TGTGCCAGTAGTTTCGGGGAGTTAGTTGAGCAGTTCTTC CASSFGELVEQFF
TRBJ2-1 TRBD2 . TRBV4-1 TGCGCCAGCAGCCAAGATCCCACTAGCGGAACCTACAATGAGCAGTTCTTC CASSQDPTSGTYNEQFF
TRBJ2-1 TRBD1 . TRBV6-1 TGTGCCAGCAGTGTGTACAGGGGGATCTACAATGAGCAGTTCTTC CASSVYRGIYNEQFF
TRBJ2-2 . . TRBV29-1 TGCAGCGCAAGATTACACGGGGAGCTGTTTTTT CSARLHGELFF
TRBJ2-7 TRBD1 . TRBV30 TGTGCCTGGATGGACAGGGTGGGCGAGCAGTACTTC CAWMDRVGEQYF
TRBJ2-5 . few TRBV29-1 TGCAGCGTTGAGGGGGGATTGGAGACCCAGTACTTC CSVEGGLETQYF
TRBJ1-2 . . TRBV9 TGTGCCAGCAGCCGCCGGGTTGGGGATGGCTACACCTTC CASSRRVGDGYTF
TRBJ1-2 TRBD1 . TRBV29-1 TGCAGCGCTTTCAGACAGGGTGGTGGCTACACCTTC CSAFRQGGGYTF
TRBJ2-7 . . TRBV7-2 TGTGCCAGCAGCCCAGTGTCCGGGGGAGCATACGAGCAGTACTTC CASSPVSGGAYEQYF
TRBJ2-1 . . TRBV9 TGTGCCAGCAGCCCCGAGTTAACAGTCAATGAGCAGTTCTTC CASSPELTVNEQFF
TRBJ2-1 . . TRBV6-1 TGTGCCACCTCGACAGCCGTGGGAAGCTCCTACAATGAGCAGTTCTTC CATSTAVGSSYNEQFF
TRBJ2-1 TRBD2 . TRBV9 TGTGCCAGCAGCGCCCGGGGCGGGAGCTCCTACAATGAGCAGTTCTTC CASSARGGSSYNEQFF
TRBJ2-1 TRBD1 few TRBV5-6 TGTGCCAGCAGCTGGGACAGGGGCAATGAGCAGTTCTTC CASSWDRGNEQFF
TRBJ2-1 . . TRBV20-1 TGCAGTGCTCTTATGGCGGACAGCGACAATGAGCAGTTCTTC CSALMADSDNEQFF
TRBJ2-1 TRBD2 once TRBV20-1 TGCAGTGCTACCGAACTAGCGGGAGTTCTTCGGGAGCAGTTCTTC CSATELAGVLREQFF
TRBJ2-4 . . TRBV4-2 TGTGCCAGCAGTCAACTCCCCCGGACCTGGGACATTCAGTACTTC CASSQLPRTWDIQYF
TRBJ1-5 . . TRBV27 TGTGCCAGCAGTTTATTCCCAGGCGGTTTCGAACCCCAGCATTTT CASSLFPGGFEPQHF
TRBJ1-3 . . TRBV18 TGTGCCAGCTCACCCCTGCGGGGCGCAAACACCATATATTTT CASSPLRGANTIYF
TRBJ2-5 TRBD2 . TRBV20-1 TGCAGTGCTGCGACTAGCGGGAGCCCACGTTGGGTAGAGACCCAGTACTTC CSAATSGSPRWVETQYF
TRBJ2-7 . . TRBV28 TGTGCCAGCACCATATCCCGACATTTCGGCCACGAGCAGTACTTC CASTISRHFGHEQYF
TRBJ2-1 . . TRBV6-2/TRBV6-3 TGTGCCAGCAGTTACTCGGCCGAGGTCGTTCTCCCCTACAATGAGCAGTTCTTC CASSYSAEVVLPYNEQFF